These 29 T cell receptor beta chains came from one sample sequenced in a study of cytomegalovirus exposure and HLA in healthy donors. Clones were read by immunoSEQ multiplex PCR, and TCRdb kept only the in-frame ones, dropping some. The sample records 160,000 or so clones, about 88% being singletons. Sequences were obtained from PBMCs. The receptors derive from a man aged 18 to 29 in good health and CMV-seronegative.

This clone was observed a single time. The chain couples TRBV19 to TRBJ2-3; perhaps TRBD2 as D (7 bases). The CDR3 sequence is 16 residues long. Germline-derived CDR1 and CDR2 are LNHDA and SQIVND (reference sequence). Trimming removed 4 bases from V and 2 bases from J, with 16 bases in between. CDR3 amino acids: CASSTSWGGFTDTQYF. For the CDR3, the DNA is TGTGCCAGTAGTACCAGCTGGGGGGGCTTCACAGATACGCAGTATTTT.

This sequence joins TRBV6-1 and TRBJ1-5, with a possible D match to TRBD1 (5 bases). The V and J ends lost 5 bases and 0 bases respectively, with 8 bases between them. The germline V gene has CDR1 MNHNS and CDR2 SASEGT. CDR3 length equals 14 residues. The CDR3 nucleotides read TGTGCCAGCAGTCCAACAGGTAGCAATCAGCCCCAGCATTTT. Its protein is CASSPTGSNQPQHF.

This rearrangement joins TRBV4-3 to TRBJ2-7, with 8 bases identical to TRBD2. This CDR3 has 15 amino acids. The germline V gene has CDR1 LGHNA and CDR2 YSLEER. The V and J ends lost 4 bases and 4 bases, in that order; junction bases with no gene match: 9. The DNA for the CDR3 is TGCGCCAGCAGCCCCGGGTTCACGGGAGGGTACGAGCAGTACTTC. The encoded protein is CASSPGFTGGYEQYF.

The chain links TRBV29-1 to TRBJ1-2; 9 bases fit TRBD1. The germline V gene has CDR1 SQVTM and CDR2 ANQGSEA. This CDR3 has 14 residues. Trimming removed 7 bases from V and 4 bases from J; junction bases left unmatched: 10. CDR3 DNA: TGCAGCGCCCTGAGACAGGGGGGGATCTATGGCTACACCTTC. The encoded protein is CSALRQGGIYGYTF.

This clone appeared a single time. CDR3 bases: TGTGCCAGCAGTTTCTCCCAGGGGTTTTGGTTCGGGCAGCCCCAGCATTTT. Protein sequence: CASSFSQGFWFGQPQHF. The V gene is TRBV28, the J gene TRBJ1-5; D perhaps matches TRBD1 (6 bases). CDR3 length: 17 amino acids. Trimming removed 3 bases from V and 7 bases from J, with 22 bases in between. Germline V lookup: CDR1 MDHEN, CDR2 SYDVKM.

The chain couples TRBV5-1 to TRBJ2-3; 7 bases match TRBD1. Germline-derived CDR1 and CDR2 are SGHRS and YFSETQ. The CDR3 is 14 residues long. J was trimmed by 1 base and V by 4 bases; bases with no gene match: 3. DNA of the CDR3: TGCGCCAGCAGCCCTGACAGGGGCACAGATACGCAGTATTTT. Protein: CASSPDRGTDTQYF.

This sequence joins TRBV20-1 and TRBJ1-4; no clear D gene. The length of the CDR3 is 11 residues. The germline V and J ends were trimmed by 1 base and 6 bases, with 3 bases remaining between them. Germline V gene sequence: CDR1 DFQATT, CDR2 SNEGSKA (reference sequence). Here the CDR3 DNA reads TGCAGTGCTAGAGTAGATGAAAAACTGTTTTTT. Translating gives CSARVDEKLFF.

CDR3 amino acids: CSVEDGGGDGYTF. CDR3 in DNA: TGCAGCGTTGAAGATGGGGGAGGGGATGGCTACACCTTC. The chain combines TRBV29-1 with TRBJ1-2, with TRBD1 as a possible D gene (5 bases). V was cut by 0 bases and J by 6 bases, with 11 bases left in between. The CDR3 covers 13 residues. The V gene's germline CDR1 is SQVTM and CDR2 ANQGSEA.

The gene calls are TRBV10-1 and TRBJ1-2; no definite D call. Germline V gives CDR1 WNHNN, CDR2 SYGVQD (reference sequence). The CDR3 is 13 residues long. The V end was cut by 2 bases, the J end by 8 bases, with 12 bases between. Here the CDR3 reads CASSENSPLGYTF. The CDR3 region has the DNA TGCGCCAGCAGTGAGAACAGCCCGTTGGGCTACACCTTC.

The rearrangement uses TRBV5-1 and TRBJ1-2; TRBD1 aligns across 10 bases. The CDR3 has 14 amino acids. Unmatched junction bases numbered 7, after V lost 4 bases and J lost 7 bases. The V gene's germline CDR1 is SGHRS and CDR2 YFSETQ. CDR3 in amino acids: CASSAGTGESGYTF. DNA of the CDR3: TGCGCCAGCAGCGCGGGGACAGGGGAGAGTGGCTACACCTTC.

The chain uses TRBV28 and TRBJ1-2; no clear D gene. Trimming stripped 7 bases from V and 7 bases from J, with 22 bases between. The CDR3 has 15 amino acids. From germline, CDR1 is MDHEN and CDR2 SYDVKM. CDR3 coding DNA: TGTGCCAGCATCCCTCAAGGAGACGGCCTTGGTGGCTACACCTTC. Its translation is CASIPQGDGLGGYTF.

The V gene is TRBV7-9, the J gene TRBJ2-1; D is possibly TRBD1 (6 bases). Per the germline V gene, CDR1 is SEHNR and CDR2 is FQNEAQ (reference sequence). The CDR3 sequence is 15 residues long. The ends were cut back, 5 bases at V and 7 bases at J, with 18 bases in the middle. The CDR3 loop reads CASSLSGGGWNEQFF. The CDR3 DNA follows: TGTGCCAGCAGCCTTAGTGGGGGCGGGTGGAATGAGCAGTTCTTC.

The V and J genes are TRBV27 and TRBJ2-3, with TRBD2 as a possible D gene (5 bases). Deletions cut 6 bases from V and 9 bases from J, with 10 bases between. There are 11 residues in the CDR3. Per the germline V gene, CDR1 is MNHEY and CDR2 is SMNVEV (reference sequence). CDR3 region: CASRSGSTQYF. CDR3 bases: TGTGCCAGCAGATCGGGGTCCACGCAGTATTTT.

This sequence joins TRBV28 and TRBJ1-2, with a weak D call TRBD1 (5 bases). The CDR3 spans 13 residues. The V end was cut by 4 bases, the J end by 7 bases, with 13 bases between. Germline loops: CDR1 MDHEN, CDR2 SYDVKM. This CDR3 is CASSSGQPGGYTF. The CDR3 region has the DNA TGTGCCAGCAGTTCCGGACAACCGGGTGGCTACACCTTC.

The chain is built from TRBV6-5 and TRBJ1-1, with TRBD1 as a possible D gene (5 bases). The length of the CDR3 is 15 residues. From germline, CDR1 is MNHEY and CDR2 SVGAGI. Trimming pared 5 bases from V and 4 bases from J, leaving 17 bases between. CDR3 in amino acids: CASSHRGGLSTEAFF. In DNA form, the CDR3 reads TGTGCCAGCAGTCACCGGGGGGGATTGAGCACTGAAGCTTTCTTT.

This rearrangement joins TRBV5-5 to TRBJ2-1; no definite D call. CDR1 is SGHKS, CDR2 YYEKEE, per germline (reference sequence). V dropped 5 bases and J dropped 9 bases, with 15 bases sitting between them. The CDR3 has 13 amino acids. CDR3 DNA sequence: TGTGCCAGCAGACATAGCCCCTTTGGTGAGCAGTTCTTC. The encoded protein is CASRHSPFGEQFF. Full variable domain (outside the CDR3, taken from reference TRBV5-5 and TRBJ2-1): DAGVTQSPTHLIKTRGQQVTLRCSPISGHKSVSWYQQVLGQGPQFIFQYYEKEERGRGNFPDRFSARQFPNYSSELNVNALLLGDSALYLCASRHSPFGEQFFGPGTRLTVL.

V gene TRBV2 combines with J gene TRBJ2-7; tentatively, D is TRBD1 (5 bases). V was cut by 6 bases and J by 6 bases, with 12 bases left in between. This CDR3 region has 12 residues. CDR1 SNHLY and CDR2 FYNNEI come from the germline V gene. The CDR3 is CASSPRETEQYV. CDR3 DNA sequence: TGTGCCAGCAGCCCCAGGGAAACCGAGCAGTACGTC.

This chain connects TRBV28 to TRBJ2-3; 9 bases are a match to TRBD2. The CDR3 consists of 17 residues. CDR1 MDHEN and CDR2 SYDVKM come from the germline V gene. The trim removed 6 bases at V and 5 bases at J, leaving 15 bases unmatched. The CDR3 nucleotides are TGTGCCAGCAGCGCGGGGATAGCGGGAGTACCGGGAGATACGCAGTATTTT. Translating gives CASSAGIAGVPGDTQYF.

This sequence joins TRBV7-2 and TRBJ2-1; D possibly corresponds to TRBD2 (6 bases). Germline V lookup: CDR1 SGHTA, CDR2 FQGNSA. V was trimmed by 1 base and J by 15 bases, leaving 13 bases between them. The CDR3 length is 12 residues. CDR3 region: CASSLDGRRAFF. CDR3 DNA: TGTGCCAGCAGCTTAGACGGGCGGAGGGCGTTCTTC.

CDR3 sequence reads: CASGGALPSTDTQYF. The CDR3 DNA follows: TGTGCCTCTGGGGGGGCCCTACCCAGCACAGATACGCAGTATTTT. J is TRBJ2-3 and V is TRBV30; D perhaps matches TRBD2 (7 bases). CDR1 GTSNPN and CDR2 SVGIG come from the germline V gene (reference sequence). The germline V and J ends were trimmed by 7 bases and 0 bases, with 17 bases remaining between them. The CDR3 has 15 residues.

This sequence joins TRBV27 and TRBJ2-5; tentative D call: TRBD2 (5 bases). This CDR3 is built from 14 residues. In germline, CDR1 is MNHEY, CDR2 SMNVEV (reference sequence). Trimming stripped 3 bases from V and 1 base from J, with 9 bases between. CDR3 sequence reads: CASSFRGTQETQYF. In nucleotides, the CDR3 is TGTGCCAGCAGTTTCCGGGGAACCCAAGAGACCCAGTACTTC.

The chain couples TRBV2 to TRBJ2-1; D is possibly TRBD2 (6 bases). This CDR3 region has 16 residues. V lost 3 bases and J 8 bases, leaving 20 bases between the germline ends. Germline CDR1 is SNHLY and CDR2 is FYNNEI. Here the CDR3 reads CASSEVRGGVGDEQFF. CDR3 DNA sequence: TGTGCCAGCAGTGAGGTTCGCGGCGGGGTAGGCGATGAGCAGTTCTTC.

The J gene is TRBJ2-5, the V gene TRBV2; possible D gene TRBD2, 5 bases. This CDR3 is built from 16 residues. V dropped 4 bases and J dropped 4 bases, with 19 bases sitting between them. Germline V gene sequence: CDR1 SNHLY, CDR2 FYNNEI. CDR3 residues: CASSAPLMGSRETQYF. The CDR3 DNA reads as TGTGCCAGCAGTGCACCCCTTATGGGGAGTAGAGAGACCCAGTACTTC.

The gene calls are TRBV2 and TRBJ1-3, with a possible D match to TRBD1 (6 bases). This CDR3 is 14 amino acids long. The V gene lost 2 bases and the J gene lost 7 bases, with 12 bases spanning the gap. The germline V gene has CDR1 SNHLY and CDR2 FYNNEI. The CDR3 DNA sequence: TGTGCCAGCAGTGAACAGGGGCAGAGGAACACCATATATTTT. As protein: CASSEQGQRNTIYF.

This clone came up a few times. The chain links TRBV28 to TRBJ1-2; tentative D call: TRBD1 (5 bases). The CDR3 is 13 residues long. V gave up 2 bases and J gave up 5 bases, with 9 bases separating them. Germline CDR1 reads MDHEN; CDR2 reads SYDVKM. CDR3 protein: CASSLEGVYGYTF. The CDR3, as DNA: TGTGCCAGCAGTTTAGAAGGGGTTTATGGCTACACCTTC.

This rearrangement joins TRBV2 to TRBJ1-1; tentative D call: TRBD1 (6 bases). Germline CDR1 and CDR2: SNHLY and FYNNEI. V was cut by 3 bases and J by 2 bases, with 10 bases left in between. This CDR3 is built from 14 residues. CDR3 sequence (DNA): TGTGCCAGCAGTGATACAGGGTCAAACACTGAAGCTTTCTTT. Its translation: CASSDTGSNTEAFF. The whole variable domain, remainder taken from reference TRBV2 and TRBJ1-1, is EPEVTQTPSHQVTQMGQEVILRCVPISNHLYFYWYRQILGQKVEFLVSFYNNEISEKSEIFDDQFSVERPDGSNFTLKIRSTKLEDSAMYFCASSDTGSNTEAFFGQGTRLTVV.

V and J are TRBV7-2 and TRBJ2-1; the D gene is possibly TRBD2 (7 bases). The CDR3 length is 16 residues. CDR1 is SGHTA, CDR2 FQGNSA, per germline. V dropped 7 bases and J dropped 1 base, with 17 bases sitting between them. The CDR3 DNA reads as TGTGCCAGCATCCAAGTAGGGGGGGCTTCCTACAATGAGCAGTTCTTC. As protein: CASIQVGGASYNEQFF.

This chain links TRBV15 with TRBJ2-1; 12 nucleotides match TRBD1. Germline assignment: CDR1 LNHNV and CDR2 YYDKDF (reference sequence). This CDR3 has 17 amino acids. V lost 5 bases and J lost 10; bases outside the gene matches: 15. The CDR3 is CATSGPGGTGGLGEQFF. CDR3 DNA sequence: TGTGCCACCAGCGGACCCGGGGGGACAGGGGGCCTGGGGGAGCAGTTCTTC. Full variable domain (outside the CDR3, taken from reference TRBV15 and TRBJ2-1): DAMVIQNPRYQVTQFGKPVTLSCSQTLNHNVMYWYQQKSSQAPKLLFHYYDKDFNNEADTPDNFQSRRPNTSFCFLDIRSPGLGDTAMYLCATSGPGGTGGLGEQFFGPGTRLTVL.

The rearrangement joins TRBV2 to TRBJ2-3; 14 bases are a match to TRBD2. This CDR3 is 16 amino acids long. V was pared by 9 bases and J by 3 bases, with 8 bases of the junction left unmatched. In germline, CDR1 is SNHLY, CDR2 FYNNEI. The CDR3, as DNA: TGTGCCAGGAGGCGGGGACTAGCGGGAGAGACAGATACGCAGTATTTT. It specifies CARRRGLAGETDTQYF.